This T cell receptor beta chain is drawn from a study of cytomegalovirus exposure and HLA in healthy donors. Study-wide context: A previous analysis identified 90 million to 140 million unique TCR beta sequences derived from about 180 million T cells. Study-wide points: Across donors, most TCRs were seen rarely, yet some public ones were widespread. Highly shared variants forming one cluster were likely a sequencing artifact. TCR beta sequences numbering around 15,000 were associated with HLA alleles at 0.05 false discovery rate in a later analysis.

With 4 bases removed from V and 3 bases from J, the gap between germline ends came to 13 bases. The germline V gene encodes CDR1 SGHRS and CDR2 YFSETQ. The length of the CDR3 is 14 residues. To note about this clone: Antigen specificity is unknown.

Vbeta (60) and Jbeta (13) primers were used in the PCR. Sequenced by immunoSEQ multiplex PCR; TCRdb stores in-frame clones only, minus some. Recorded for this sample: some 51,000 clones. V and J are TRBV5-1 and TRBJ1-2; D perhaps matches TRBD1 (6 bases). The receptor was isolated from a man aged 50 to 60 in good health and CMV-seropositive. The source material was PBMCs. In DNA form, the CDR3 reads TGCGCCAGCAGCGGGGCAGGGGCCGACTATGGCTACACCTTC. The encoded protein is CASSGAGADYGYTF.